This TCR beta chain came from a study of T cells after somatic rescue of genetic block (dated by TCRdb to 2020 to 2022). A note on the overall study: What the study looked at was long-term robustness, specifically in a T-cell system that came about through somatic rescue of a genetic block in T-cell development.

CDR1 and CDR2, looked up from the germline V gene, are SGHRS and YFSETQ. The CDR3 holds 15 amino acids from the cysteine to the phenylalanine. Solely the CDR3 DNA is kept, with 45 bases framed from the first base. Germline trimming amounts to 0 bases on V and 9 bases on J, with 5 as the count of junction bases outside the gene matches. To prepare the library, the immunoSEQ multiplex PCR assay was applied. The table was pulled from immuneACCESS by TCRdb, which kept in-frame rearrangements only. Such tables lose some clones; where checked, under half of the loss comes from unresolved V genes, and the rest has no known cause. The sample table records about 67,000 clones; about 90% of these occur just once. Around 2.8% of the sample is held by the ten biggest clonotypes. The count of this clone is one. The antigen it recognizes is unknown. Per-base qualities were not stored, and no clone one base away is much larger.

Sequencing was carried out using peripheral blood mononuclear cells (PBMCs). The chain couples TRBV5-1 to TRBJ1-6, with TRBD1 identical over 8 junction bases. The sequence came from a man between 35 and 55 years old. The DNA sequence is TGCGCCAGCAGCTTGGCCGGACAGGGTTTTTCACCCCTCCACTTT. It specifies CASSLAGQGFSPLHF.